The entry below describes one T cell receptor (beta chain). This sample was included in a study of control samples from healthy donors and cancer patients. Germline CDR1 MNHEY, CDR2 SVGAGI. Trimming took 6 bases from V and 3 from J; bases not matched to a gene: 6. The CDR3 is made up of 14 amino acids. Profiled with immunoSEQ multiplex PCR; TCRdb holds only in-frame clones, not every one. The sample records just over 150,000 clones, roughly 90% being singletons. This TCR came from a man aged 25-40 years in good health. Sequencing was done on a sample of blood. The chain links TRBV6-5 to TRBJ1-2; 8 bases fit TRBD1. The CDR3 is CASRRTGNYYGYTF. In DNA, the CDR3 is TGTGCCAGCAGAAGGACAGGGAATTACTATGGCTACACCTTC.